Presented here are 4 T cell receptor beta chains from one specimen sequenced in a study of identical twins (dated by TCRdb to 2016 to 2018). The library was built by means of 5' RACE. Sequencing used an Illumina HiSeq 2000. TCRdb reran the public reads through fastp at Q25 and MiXCR, keeping productive beta chains. Entries are consolidated by CDR3 protein sequence, retaining the most common genes and DNA. The sample data list about 190,000 distinct CDR3 sequences, and approximately 15% of these were observed just once. Around 40% of the sample goes to the ten largest clones. Separately, the same data were catalogued under a study of T cells expressing NK-cell markers.

The sample taken for sequencing was CD8+ T cells sorted from blood. The source is a young woman in good health.

This clonotype was picked up a small number of times. The genes are TRBV7-6 and TRBJ1-3; D might be TRBD1 (5 bases). V lost 1 base to trimming and J lost 2 bases, with 9 bases between them. The V gene's germline CDR1 is SGHVS and CDR2 FNYEAQ. This CDR3 is built from 15 residues. The CDR3: CASSLGQGPGNTIYF. The CDR3 nucleotides are TGTGCCAGCAGCTTAGGGCAGGGACCTGGAAACACCATATATTTT.

The chain has TRBV5-1 and TRBJ2-1; TRBD1 agrees at 7 bases. The germline CDR1 and CDR2 sequences are SGHRS and YFSETQ. Trimming cost V 4 bases and J 5 bases; bases outside gene matches: 6. CDR3 length: 14 amino acids. The CDR3 nucleotides read TGCGCCAGCAGCACCTGGGACAGCGACAATGAGCAGTTCTTC. As protein: CASSTWDSDNEQFF.

This chain connects TRBV2 to TRBJ2-5; tentatively, D is TRBD2 (6 bases). CDR3 size: 13 residues. Trimming stripped 5 bases from V and 3 bases from J, with 10 bases between. Germline V lookup: CDR1 SNHLY, CDR2 FYNNEI. The CDR3 DNA sequence: TGTGCCAGCAGTCAGACTAGAGAAGAGACCCAGTACTTC. Amino acids: CASSQTREETQYF. The entire variable domain, with the rest obtained from reference TRBV2 and TRBJ2-5, is as follows: EPEVTQTPSHQVTQMGQEVILRCVPISNHLYFYWYRQILGQKVEFLVSFYNNEISEKSEIFDDQFSVERPDGSNFTLKIRSTKLEDSAMYFCASSQTREETQYFGPGTRLLVL.

The genes are TRBV19 and TRBJ2-7, with unresolved D. The CDR3 has 16 residues. Germline V gives CDR1 LNHDA, CDR2 SQIVND (reference sequence). V lost 8 bases to trimming and J lost 4 bases, with 24 bases between them. CDR3: CASRLSYLGSGYEQYF. CDR3 coding DNA: TGTGCCAGTCGGCTCTCATACCTCGGTTCGGGTTACGAGCAGTACTTC.